Listed here are 20 T cell receptor beta chains from one sample, sequenced in a study of T cell responses to AZD1222 COVID-19 vaccine. Produced via immunoSEQ multiplex PCR; TCRdb's table is partial and in-frame only. The table has about 110,000 clones, 85% to 90% seen once. The sequences come from peripheral blood, collected on day 0 of AZD1222 vaccination. The receptor source for this set is an adult in good health.

The chain joins TRBV18 to TRBJ2-7; 8 bases line up with TRBD2. The length of the CDR3 is 15 residues. Germline CDR1 and CDR2: KGHSH and LQKENI. Trimming took 4 bases from V and 2 from J; bases not matched to a gene: 7. The CDR3 region has the DNA TGTGCCAGCTCACGGCCGGGAGGGGCGGCCTACGAGCAGTACTTC. Protein product: CASSRPGGAAYEQYF.

The chain uses TRBV2 and TRBJ2-5; 9 nucleotides line up with TRBD2. CDR1 SNHLY and CDR2 FYNNEI come from the germline V gene. The V gene end was trimmed by 4 bases and the J gene end by 5 bases; junction bases not matched to a gene: 11. This CDR3 spans 16 amino acids. CDR3 residues: CASSGGPGTSKETQYF. CDR3 bases: TGTGCCAGCAGTGGGGGGCCCGGGACTAGCAAGGAGACCCAGTACTTC.

This sequence joins TRBV6-2 or TRBV6-3 and TRBJ2-7; D unresolved. The CDR3 runs 13 residues. Germline values: CDR1 MNHEY, CDR2 SVGEGT. Trimming cost V 2 bases and J 3 bases, with 8 bases left between them. CDR3 protein: CASSYPWGYEQYF. CDR3 nucleotides: TGTGCCAGCAGTTACCCCTGGGGCTACGAGCAGTACTTC.

J is TRBJ2-5 and V is TRBV11-2, with 11 bases matching TRBD2. The length of the CDR3 is 15 residues. Losses at the gene ends were 5 bases for V and 5 bases for J; bases not matched to a gene: 7. Germline-derived CDR1 and CDR2 are SGHAT and FQNNGV. The CDR3 is CASSPPSGRRETQYF. CDR3 coding DNA: TGTGCCAGCAGCCCCCCTAGCGGGAGGAGGGAGACCCAGTACTTC.

J is TRBJ2-7 and V is TRBV28; TRBD2 might be the D (6 bases). Germline CDR1 reads MDHEN; CDR2 reads SYDVKM. Between the trimmed V and J ends, which lost 6 bases and 2 bases, there was a span of 20 bases. The CDR3 length is 16 residues. CDR3 nucleotides: TGTGCCAGCAGCCTCGGGAGCCTAGAGTCCCCCTACGAGCAGTACTTC. Its translation is CASSLGSLESPYEQYF.

The rearrangement links TRBV7-2 to TRBJ2-2; D not certain. V dropped 5 bases and J dropped 8 bases, with 15 bases sitting between them. Germline CDR1 reads SGHTA; CDR2 reads FQGNSA. The CDR3 runs 14 residues. The CDR3 here is CASSIWVGAGELFF. The CDR3 DNA reads TGTGCCAGCAGCATTTGGGTGGGTGCTGGGGAGCTGTTTTTT.

The chain couples TRBV28 to TRBJ1-6; D may be TRBD1 (5 bases). Looked up from germline, CDR1 is MDHEN and CDR2 is SYDVKM. With 3 bases removed from V and 9 bases from J, the gap between germline ends came to 12 bases. CDR3 length: 14 residues. CDR3 protein: CASSFEGRGSPLHF. CDR3 sequence (DNA): TGTGCCAGCAGTTTCGAGGGGAGGGGTTCACCCCTCCACTTT.

This chain connects TRBV7-2 to TRBJ1-1; D remains unclear. The length of the CDR3 is 14 residues. Germline loops: CDR1 SGHTA, CDR2 FQGNSA. V lost 5 bases to trimming and J lost 0 bases, with 10 bases between them. The CDR3 bases are TGTGCCAGCAGCCACAGCGGGATGAACACTGAAGCTTTCTTT. Protein: CASSHSGMNTEAFF.

The chain carries TRBV6-4 and TRBJ2-2; D is unresolved. This CDR3 is 14 amino acids long. Germline assignment: CDR1 MRHNA and CDR2 SNTAGT. Trimming took 4 bases from V and 5 from J, leaving 11 bases between them. The CDR3: CASSAQFGTGELFF. The CDR3 DNA reads TGTGCCAGCAGTGCCCAATTCGGTACCGGGGAGCTGTTTTTT.

V gene TRBV18 combines with J gene TRBJ1-1, with TRBD1 matching over 9 bases. CDR1 and CDR2 (germline): KGHSH, LQKENI. The CDR3 covers 14 residues. Trimming cost V 6 bases and J 5 bases; bases outside gene matches: 7. The DNA of the CDR3 is TGTGCCAGCTCCCAGGGACAGGGAAGGACTGAAGCTTTCTTT. Protein product: CASSQGQGRTEAFF.

The chain employs TRBV6-5 and TRBJ1-5; 11 bases map to TRBD1. J lost 7 bases, V lost 6 bases, and 5 bases had no gene match. Germline CDR1 is MNHEY and CDR2 is SVGAGI. This CDR3 spans 14 amino acids. CDR3 in amino acids: CASRGTGGRQPQHF. The CDR3 bases are TGTGCCAGCAGAGGGACAGGGGGACGGCAGCCCCAGCATTTT.

CDR3 in amino acids: CASSTGRKPGLNTEAFF. CDR3 coding DNA: TGCGCCAGCAGCACCGGACGCAAACCGGGGCTGAACACTGAAGCTTTCTTT. The V call is TRBV5-1, the J call TRBJ1-1; D is perhaps TRBD1 (5 bases). The V end was cut by 4 bases, the J end by 0 bases, with 19 bases between. Germline V CDR1 and CDR2: SGHRS, YFSETQ. This CDR3 has 17 residues.

The chain links TRBV3-1 (or the pseudogene TRBV3-2) to TRBJ1-1; 7 bases line up with TRBD1. Germline V gene data show CDR1 as LGHDT and CDR2 as YNNKEL (reference sequence). Trimming cost V 0 bases and J 10 bases; bases outside gene matches: 5. CDR3 length equals 13 residues. The DNA of the CDR3 is TGTGCCAGCAGCCAAGATCCCGGGACAGCAGCTTTCTTT. Amino acids: CASSQDPGTAAFF.

The table lists this clone with a count of one. The chain recombines TRBV13 with TRBJ1-1; D gene uncertain. In germline, CDR1 is PRHDT, CDR2 FYEKMQ (reference sequence). Between the trimmed V and J ends, which lost 1 base and 7 bases, there was a span of 7 bases. CDR3 length: 12 residues. The CDR3, as DNA: TGTGCCAGCAGCTTAGCCCGGTTTGAAGCTTTCTTT. It translates to CASSLARFEAFF.

The genes are TRBV6-6 and TRBJ2-1; the D gene is possibly TRBD2 (5 bases). CDR1 is MNHNY and CDR2 is SVGAGI in the germline V gene (reference sequence). The CDR3 sequence is 10 residues long. V dropped 11 bases and J dropped 9 bases, with 11 bases sitting between them. The CDR3 is CAPWRSEQFF. DNA for the CDR3: TGTGCCCCCTGGAGGAGTGAGCAGTTCTTC.

The chain carries TRBV4-3 and TRBJ2-3; 9 bases are a match to TRBD2. CDR1 and CDR2 from the germline V gene are LGHNA and YSLEER. This CDR3 contains 18 residues. V was clipped by 0 bases and J by 2 bases; unmatched bases: 9. The CDR3 spells CASSQEYNRLADTDTQYF. CDR3 DNA: TGCGCCAGCAGCCAAGAATACAACCGACTAGCGGACACAGATACGCAGTATTTT.

The rearrangement links TRBV2 to TRBJ2-1; 8 nucleotides agree with TRBD2. This CDR3 contains 15 residues. Germline trimming cut 8 bases from V and 0 bases from J; bases unmatched to any gene: 6. CDR1 SNHLY and CDR2 FYNNEI come from the germline V gene. CDR3 nucleotide sequence: TGTGCCAGCTGGGAGCTAGCGGGCTCCTACAATGAGCAGTTCTTC. As protein: CASWELAGSYNEQFF.

The CDR3 DNA is TGTGCCATCAGGGGGACAGGGGACAATCAGCCCCAGCATTTT. Protein: CAIRGTGDNQPQHF. The chain uses TRBV10-3 and TRBJ1-5, with 10 bases lining up with TRBD1. The junction had 2 bases not matched to a gene; V was cut back by 6 bases and J by 3 bases. Per the germline V gene, CDR1 is ENHRY and CDR2 is SYGVKD. The CDR3 extends over 14 amino acids.

This clone was recorded once. Its ends do not fully match the called genes, so a read error is possible. The chain carries TRBV28 and TRBJ1-2, with D unclear. Germline loops: CDR1 MDHEN, CDR2 SYDVKM. This CDR3 comprises 12 residues. CDR3 DNA sequence: TGTGCCAGCAGTTTGGCGGACTATGGCCACACCTTC. It yields the protein CASSLADYGHTF.

The J gene is TRBJ2-5, the V gene TRBV7-2; 10 bases are shared with TRBD2. V shed 5 bases and J 5 bases; nucleotides not matched to a gene: 8. This CDR3 region has 15 residues. The germline CDR1 and CDR2 sequences are SGHTA and FQGNSA. CDR3 sequence: CASSNLAGVAETQYF. The DNA for the CDR3 is TGTGCCAGCAGCAATCTAGCGGGAGTAGCGGAGACCCAGTACTTC. Filled out from reference TRBV7-2 and TRBJ2-5, the complete variable domain reads GAGVSQSPSNKVTEKGKDVELRCDPISGHTALYWYRQSLGQGLEFLIYFQGNSAPDKSGLPSDRFSAERTGGSVSTLTIQRTQQEDSAVYLCASSNLAGVAETQYFGPGTRLLVL.